These 9 T cell receptor beta chains originate from one sample sequenced in a study of shared clonotypes between healthy human individuals. Assay: immunoSEQ multiplex PCR; the TCRdb copy retains only in-frame clones and omits some. The table records about 1 million clones, more than 60% of them present only once. The sample consisted of memory CD4+ T cells sorted from blood. Regarding subset: CD45RA-negative fraction. Receptors originate from a man aged 18 to 29 in good health.

V and J are TRBV2 and TRBJ2-4; no definite D call. The CDR3 has 15 residues. Trimming pared 2 bases from V and 0 bases from J, leaving 8 bases between. Per germline, CDR1 SNHLY and CDR2 FYNNEI. The CDR3 spells CASSETFIAKNIQYF. The DNA for the CDR3 is TGTGCCAGCAGTGAAACGTTTATAGCCAAAAACATTCAGTACTTC.

This clone was picked up a small number of times. The chain employs TRBV19 and TRBJ1-3, with 7 bases lining up with TRBD1. Germline CDR1 LNHDA, CDR2 SQIVND (reference sequence). The CDR3 is 17 residues long. V lost 5 bases to trimming and J lost 4 bases; unmatched junction nucleotides: 14. The CDR3: CASSPSWTGRGGNTIYF. CDR3 bases: TGTGCCAGTAGTCCATCATGGACAGGACGTGGAGGAAACACCATATATTTT.

V gene TRBV28 combines with J gene TRBJ2-3, with 12 bases matching TRBD2. CDR1 is MDHEN and CDR2 is SYDVKM in the germline V gene. V dropped 0 bases and J dropped 2; count of bases not matched to a gene: 6. The CDR3 has 18 amino acids. CDR3 loop: CASSLWTTSGGPTDTQYF. Written as DNA, the CDR3 is TGTGCCAGCAGTTTATGGACGACTAGCGGGGGCCCCACAGATACGCAGTATTTT.

The chain carries TRBV30 and TRBJ2-7; D possibly uses TRBD1 or TRBD2 (5 bases each). The CDR3 loop spans 13 amino acids. Trimming pared 5 bases from V and 7 bases from J, leaving 18 bases between. Germline CDR1 GTSNPN, CDR2 SVGIG (reference sequence). The CDR3: CAWAGAHLREQYF. CDR3 sequence (DNA): TGTGCCTGGGCCGGGGCCCATCTCCGGGAGCAGTACTTC.

The J gene is TRBJ2-2, the V gene TRBV15; 7 bases agree with TRBD1. The germline CDR1 and CDR2 sequences are LNHNV and YYDKDF (reference sequence). The CDR3 spans 17 residues. Germline trimming cut 2 bases from V and 0 bases from J; bases unmatched to any gene: 6. DNA for the CDR3: TGTGCCACCAGCAGAAGCGCGACAGGGACGAACACCGGGGAGCTGTTTTTT. Translating it yields CATSRSATGTNTGELFF.

In its sample, this clone was seen a few times. J is TRBJ2-4 and V is TRBV7-2, with 13 positions matching TRBD2. After removal of 3 bases from V and 10 bases from J, the junction contained 6 bases not matched to a gene. Germline V gene sequence: CDR1 SGHTA, CDR2 FQGNSA. The CDR3 length is 15 residues. This CDR3 reads CASSFVGTSGAIQYF. The CDR3 DNA reads as TGTGCCAGCAGCTTCGTTGGGACTAGCGGGGCTATTCAGTACTTC.

This chain links TRBV25-1 with TRBJ2-2, with D possibly TRBD2 on 5 matching bases. With 3 bases removed from V and 5 bases from J, the gap between germline ends came to 7 bases. The CDR3 consists of 13 residues. Looked up from germline, CDR1 is MGHDK and CDR2 is SYGVNS. DNA for the CDR3: TGTGCCAGCAGTGACAGGAGGACCGGGGAGCTGTTTTTT. Protein sequence: CASSDRRTGELFF.

The V and J genes are TRBV2 and TRBJ2-7; TRBD1 aligns across 7 bases. CDR1 is SNHLY and CDR2 is FYNNEI in the germline V gene. The CDR3 spans 13 residues. The ends lost 8 bases at V and 4 bases at J; junction bases unmatched: 8. CDR3 loop: CASFYTGVYEQYF. The CDR3 DNA sequence: TGTGCCAGCTTCTACACAGGGGTGTACGAGCAGTACTTC.

V and J are TRBV30 and TRBJ1-4; 8 positions agree with TRBD1. The CDR3 consists of 14 residues. Germline CDR1 GTSNPN, CDR2 SVGIG (reference sequence). The trim removed 2 bases at V and 8 bases at J, leaving 7 bases unmatched. The CDR3 coding sequence is TGTGCCTGGAGTTCAGGACAGGGAAGAGAAAAACTGTTTTTT. It encodes CAWSSGQGREKLFF.